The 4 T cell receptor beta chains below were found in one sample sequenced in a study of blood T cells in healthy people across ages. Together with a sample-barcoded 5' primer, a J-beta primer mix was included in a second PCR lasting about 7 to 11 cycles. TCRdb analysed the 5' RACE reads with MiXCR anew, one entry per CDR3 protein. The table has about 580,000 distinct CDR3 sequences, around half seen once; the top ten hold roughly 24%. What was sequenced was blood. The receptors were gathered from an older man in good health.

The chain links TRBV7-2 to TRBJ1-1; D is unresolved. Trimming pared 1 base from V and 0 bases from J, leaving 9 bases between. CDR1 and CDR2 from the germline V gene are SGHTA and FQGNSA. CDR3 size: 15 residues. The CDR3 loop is CASSLVLRMNTEAFF. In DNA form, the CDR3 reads TGTGCCAGCAGCTTAGTCCTTCGGATGAACACTGAAGCTTTCTTT.

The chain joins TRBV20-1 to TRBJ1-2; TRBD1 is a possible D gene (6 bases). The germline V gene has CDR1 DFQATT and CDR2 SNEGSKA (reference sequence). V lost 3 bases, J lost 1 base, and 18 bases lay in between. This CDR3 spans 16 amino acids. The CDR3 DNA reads TGCAGTGCTAGTGCGGGACACCTCTCGAATAACTATGGCTACACCTTC. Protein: CSASAGHLSNNYGYTF.

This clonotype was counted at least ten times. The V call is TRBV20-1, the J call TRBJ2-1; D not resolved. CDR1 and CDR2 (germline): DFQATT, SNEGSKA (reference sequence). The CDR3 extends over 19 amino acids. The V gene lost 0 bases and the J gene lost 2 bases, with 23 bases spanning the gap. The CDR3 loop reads CSARDVSRQVNVAYNEQFF. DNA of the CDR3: TGCAGTGCTAGAGATGTGAGTAGGCAGGTTAATGTTGCCTACAATGAGCAGTTCTTC.

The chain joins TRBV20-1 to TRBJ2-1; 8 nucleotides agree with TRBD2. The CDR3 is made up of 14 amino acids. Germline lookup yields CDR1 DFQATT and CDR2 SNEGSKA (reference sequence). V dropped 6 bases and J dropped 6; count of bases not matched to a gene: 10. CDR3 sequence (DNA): TGCAGTGCCAACTCCCCGGGACTAGTCAATGAGCAGTTCTTC. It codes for CSANSPGLVNEQFF.